This T cell receptor beta chain stems from a study of graft-versus-host responses after intestinal transplantation. Across the whole study: As for transplant type, recipients had multivisceral, liver-intestinal, or isolated intestinal grafts.

J gave up 1 base and V 2 bases, and 0 bases lay outside the gene matches. CDR1 is SGHTA and CDR2 is FQGNSA in the germline V gene. The CDR3 consists of 14 residues. Method: immunoSEQ multiplex PCR; TCRdb's copy keeps in-frame clones and lacks some. Of 90,000 to 120,000 clones listed, over 80% are singletons. A word on this clone: What it binds is unknown.

The sequenced sample was unstimulated CD4+ T cells sorted from spleen or lymph node cells, obtained before transplant. The V and J genes are TRBV7-2 and TRBJ2-3; 7 bases align to TRBD2. The TCR comes from a human donor who was the organ donor for an intestinal transplant. The CDR3 protein is CASSLLAGTDTQYF. The CDR3 coding sequence is TGTGCCAGCAGCTTACTAGCGGGCACAGATACGCAGTATTTT. The whole variable domain, remainder taken from reference TRBV7-2 and TRBJ2-3, is GAGVSQSPSNKVTEKGKDVELRCDPISGHTALYWYRQSLGQGLEFLIYFQGNSAPDKSGLPSDRFSAERTGGSVSTLTIQRTQQEDSAVYLCASSLLAGTDTQYFGPGTRLTVL.